The rows below give T cell receptor beta chains drawn from one sample of a study of Ad26.COV2.S vaccination and SARS-CoV-2 variants. Libraries were prepared by immunoSEQ multiplex PCR; TCRdb keeps only in-frame clonotypes and omits some of them. This sample carries more than 300,000 clones, roughly 90% of them seen once, and the ten largest clones take around 6.6%. Sample: peripheral blood, taken in a trial of Ad26.COV2.S vaccine versus placebo. The origin of the receptors is a person between 18 and 65 years old who received the Ad26.COV2.S COVID-19 vaccine or a placebo. The CDR3 runs from the conserved cysteine through the conserved F or W. A D gene is named only where the DNA matches it firmly. Expanded clones get a size class; other rows say once, few or many, or leave the size out.

d_call clone_size j_call v_call cdr3_aa cdr3_nt
NA NA TRBJ1-2 TRBV5-4 CASSLSGGRGPYGYTF TGTGCCAGCAGCTTAAGCGGGGGGCGCGGGCCCTATGGCTACACCTTC
NA NA TRBJ1-2 TRBV6-6 CASTADSQGGYTF TGTGCCAGCACGGCCGACAGTCAGGGAGGCTACACCTTC
NA NA TRBJ1-5 TRBV5-1 CASRAQGVNQPQHF TGCGCCAGCCGTGCCCAGGGCGTTAATCAGCCCCAGCATTTT
NA NA TRBJ2-7 TRBV6-4 CASSVSGGRGPYEQYF TGTGCCAGCAGTGTTTCGGGGGGCAGGGGGCCCTACGAGCAGTACTTC
NA once TRBJ1-1 TRBV7-9 CASSPGGRVNTEAFF TGTGCCAGCAGCCCGGGGGGCAGGGTGAACACTGAAGCTTTCTTT
NA NA TRBJ2-3 TRBV9 CASSPATDTQYF TGTGCCAGCAGCCCGGCCACAGATACGCAGTATTTT
NA NA TRBJ2-7 TRBV13 CASTPPGLRSYEQYF TGTGCCAGCACCCCGCCGGGACTGAGGTCCTACGAGCAGTACTTC
TRBD2 NA TRBJ2-3 TRBV6-6 CASTSGGGLGTDTQYF TGTGCCAGCACTAGCGGGGGGGGCCTCGGCACAGATACGCAGTATTTT
TRBD1 NA TRBJ2-3 TRBV4-2 CASSQRQGASTDTQYF TGTGCCAGCAGCCAACGACAGGGGGCTAGCACAGATACGCAGTATTTT
NA NA TRBJ1-3 TRBV30 CAWNSRGGIRAGNTIYF TGTGCCTGGAACAGTAGGGGGGGGATTCGCGCTGGAAACACCATATATTTT
TRBD2 NA TRBJ2-5 TRBV4-1 CASSPLAGAGETQYF TGCGCCAGCAGCCCCTTAGCGGGGGCGGGGGAGACCCAGTACTTC
NA NA TRBJ2-1 TRBV3-1/TRBV3-2 CASSQSGGSAVYEQFF TGTGCCAGCAGCCAATCGGGCGGATCGGCGGTCTATGAGCAGTTCTTC
NA NA TRBJ1-5 TRBV5-1 CASSWGNREEPQHF TGCGCCAGCAGCTGGGGGAACAGGGAGGAGCCCCAGCATTTT
NA NA TRBJ1-1 TRBV5-4 CATKSGTEAFF TGTGCGACGAAGAGTGGGACTGAAGCTTTCTTT